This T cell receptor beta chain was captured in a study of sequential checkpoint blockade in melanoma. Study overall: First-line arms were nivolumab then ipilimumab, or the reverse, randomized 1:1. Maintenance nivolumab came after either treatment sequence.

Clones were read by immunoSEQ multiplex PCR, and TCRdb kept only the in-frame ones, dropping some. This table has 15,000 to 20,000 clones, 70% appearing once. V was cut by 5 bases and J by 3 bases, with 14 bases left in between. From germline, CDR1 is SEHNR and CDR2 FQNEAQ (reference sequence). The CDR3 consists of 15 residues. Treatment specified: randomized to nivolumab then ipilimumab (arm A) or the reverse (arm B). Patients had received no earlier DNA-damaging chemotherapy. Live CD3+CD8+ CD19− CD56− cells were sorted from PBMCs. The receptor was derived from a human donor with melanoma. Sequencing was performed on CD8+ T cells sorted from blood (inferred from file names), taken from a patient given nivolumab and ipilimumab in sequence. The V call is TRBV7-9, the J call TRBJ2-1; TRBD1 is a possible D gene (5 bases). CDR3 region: CASSHPLTVYNEQFF. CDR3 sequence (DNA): TGTGCCAGCAGCCACCCCTTGACAGTCTACAATGAGCAGTTCTTC.